Following are 28 T cell receptor beta chains from one sample sequenced in a study of blood T cell repertoires in COVID-19. Assay: immunoSEQ multiplex PCR; the TCRdb copy retains only in-frame clones and omits some. Of 120,000 to 150,000 clones in the sample, around 85% are singletons; the top ten hold less than 3%. The sequencing input was peripheral blood. These receptor sequences come from a man aged 45-65 years with acute or convalescent COVID-19.

The chain carries TRBV7-8 and TRBJ1-5; D might be TRBD1 (6 bases). The CDR3 is 13 residues long. Germline V gives CDR1 SGHVS, CDR2 FQNEAQ. Trimming took 5 bases from V and 9 from J, leaving 14 bases between them. The CDR3 region is CASSRTGSVPQHF. The CDR3 DNA reads as TGTGCCAGCAGCCGTACAGGGTCCGTGCCCCAGCATTTT.

The chain couples TRBV6-5 to TRBJ1-2; a possible D gene is TRBD1 (5 bases). The CDR3 is 11 residues long. The ends were cut back, 7 bases at V and 8 bases at J, with 11 bases in the middle. CDR1 and CDR2 (germline): MNHEY, SVGAGI. The CDR3 DNA reads as TGTGCCAGCAAGGGGCTACGGGGCTACACCTTC. This encodes CASKGLRGYTF.

J is TRBJ2-3 and V is TRBV7-9; no clear D. Trimming stripped 4 bases from V and 2 bases from J, with 7 bases between. Germline V lookup: CDR1 SEHNR, CDR2 FQNEAQ (reference sequence). This CDR3 contains 13 residues. CDR3: CASSWQDTDTQYF. The CDR3 region has the DNA TGTGCCAGCAGCTGGCAAGACACAGATACGCAGTATTTT. The full variable domain, completed using reference TRBV7-9 and TRBJ2-3, is DTGVSQNPRHKITKRGQNVTFRCDPISEHNRLYWYRQTLGQGPEFLTYFQNEAQLEKSRLLSDRFSAERPKGSFSTLEIQRTEQGDSAMYLCASSWQDTDTQYFGPGTRLTVL.

This chain connects TRBV7-6 to TRBJ1-6; 8 nucleotides line up with TRBD1. This CDR3 has 16 amino acids. V was pared by 5 bases and J by 8 bases, with 11 bases of the junction left unmatched. The germline V gene encodes CDR1 SGHVS and CDR2 FNYEAQ. The CDR3, as DNA: TGTGCCAGCAGCCACGCCGGTTCGGACAGGGATTCACCCCTCCACTTT. As protein: CASSHAGSDRDSPLHF.

V is TRBV12-3 or TRBV12-4 and J is TRBJ1-5; no reliable D call. V dropped 8 bases and J dropped 0 bases, with 8 bases sitting between them. This CDR3 region has 13 residues. The CDR3 DNA follows: TGTGCCAGCGGCCAGGATAGCAATCAGCCCCAGCATTTT. Its protein product is CASGQDSNQPQHF.

V and J are TRBV5-4 and TRBJ1-1; D gene unclear. CDR1 and CDR2 (germline): SGHNT, YYREEE (reference sequence). V was pared by 6 bases and J by 1 base, with 10 bases between. This CDR3 is 13 amino acids long. In DNA, the CDR3 is TGTGCCAGCATCCCTCCAGGGAACACTGAAGCTTTCTTT. It codes for CASIPPGNTEAFF. The whole variable domain, remainder taken from reference TRBV5-4 and TRBJ1-1, is ETGVTQSPTHLIKTRGQQVTLRCSSQSGHNTVSWYQQALGQGPQFIFQYYREEENGRGNFPPRFSGLQFPNYSSELNVNALELDDSALYLCASIPPGNTEAFFGQGTRLTVV.

The chain has TRBV2 and TRBJ1-1, with TRBD1 matching over 7 bases. CDR1 is SNHLY and CDR2 is FYNNEI in the germline V gene. The ends lost 5 bases at V and 2 bases at J; junction bases unmatched: 5. This CDR3 contains 14 residues. As DNA, the CDR3 is TGTGCCAGCAGTTCGGACAGGTCTAACACTGAAGCTTTCTTT. This sequence encodes CASSSDRSNTEAFF.

This chain uses TRBV27 with TRBJ2-2; no clear D. This CDR3 region has 13 residues. Between the trimmed V and J ends, which lost 7 bases and 0 bases, there was a span of 6 bases. Germline V gene data show CDR1 as MNHEY and CDR2 as SMNVEV (reference sequence). The CDR3 DNA follows: TGTGCCAGCATTCGAGCGAACACCGGGGAGCTGTTTTTT. This translates into CASIRANTGELFF.

In DNA form, the CDR3 reads TGTGCCATCAGTGATCAGGGGCAGGACGAGCAGTACTTC. It codes for CAISDQGQDEQYF. The V and J genes are TRBV10-3 and TRBJ2-7; possible D gene TRBD1, 6 bases. The CDR3 has 13 residues. The V gene's germline CDR1 is ENHRY and CDR2 SYGVKD. V lost 3 bases to trimming and J lost 5 bases, with 11 bases between them.

This sequence joins TRBV2 and TRBJ1-1, with D unclear. The CDR3 consists of 12 residues. Deletions cut 4 bases from V and 11 bases from J, with 14 bases between. CDR1 and CDR2 from the germline V gene are SNHLY and FYNNEI. For the CDR3, the DNA is TGTGCCAGCAGTGCCCGACAAGGTGACGCTTTCTTT. Translation gives CASSARQGDAFF. Using reference TRBV2 and TRBJ1-1 for the parts outside the CDR3, the full variable domain is EPEVTQTPSHQVTQMGQEVILRCVPISNHLYFYWYRQILGQKVEFLVSFYNNEISEKSEIFDDQFSVERPDGSNFTLKIRSTKLEDSAMYFCASSARQGDAFFGQGTRLTVV.

The V gene is TRBV11-3, the J gene TRBJ2-5, with 14 positions matching TRBD2. CDR1 is SGHNT and CDR2 is YENEEA in the germline V gene. Trimming at V came to 0 bases and at J to 0 bases, leaving 3 bases not matched to a gene. The CDR3 consists of 18 residues. CDR3 coding DNA: TGTGCCAGCAGCTTAGACTTGACTAGCGGGGGGGACCAAGAGACCCAGTACTTC. This sequence encodes CASSLDLTSGGDQETQYF.

The J gene is TRBJ2-1, the V gene TRBV5-1; 9 positions match TRBD1. V trimming: 0 bases; J trimming: 2 bases; junction bases outside the gene matches: 3. This CDR3 contains 16 residues. Germline values: CDR1 SGHRS, CDR2 YFSETQ. CDR3 sequence reads: CASSLVTGGPYNEQFF. The DNA for the CDR3 is TGCGCCAGCAGCTTGGTGACAGGGGGTCCCTACAATGAGCAGTTCTTC. Filled out from reference TRBV5-1 and TRBJ2-1, the complete variable domain reads KAGVTQTPRYLIKTRGQQVTLSCSPISGHRSVSWYQQTPGQGLQFLFEYFSETQRNKGNFPGRFSGRQFSNSRSEMNVSTLELGDSALYLCASSLVTGGPYNEQFFGPGTRLTVL.

The V gene is TRBV13, the J gene TRBJ2-7; D call uncertain. V lost 3 bases to trimming and J lost 1 base, with 7 bases between them. CDR3 length: 13 amino acids. The germline gives CDR1 PRHDT, CDR2 FYEKMQ (reference sequence). CDR3 bases: TGTGCCAGCAGCTTTCTCGAGTCCTACGAGCAGTACTTC. This gives the protein CASSFLESYEQYF. Based on the CDR3 plus reference TRBV13 and TRBJ2-7, the full variable domain is AAGVIQSPRHLIKEKRETATLKCYPIPRHDTVYWYQQGPGQDPQFLISFYEKMQSDKGSIPDRFSAQQFSDYHSELNMSSLELGDSALYFCASSFLESYEQYFGPGTRLTVT.

This rearrangement joins TRBV9 to TRBJ1-3, with no clear D. This CDR3 comprises 17 residues. Trimming stripped 2 bases from V and 0 bases from J, with 15 bases between. CDR1 is SGDLS, CDR2 YYNGEE, per germline. For the CDR3, the DNA is TGTGCCAGCAGCGTGGGAACCTCTAGCTCCTCTGGAAACACCATATATTTT. Translating it yields CASSVGTSSSSGNTIYF.

This clone was counted a few times. This chain uses TRBV5-4 with TRBJ1-6, with 10 bases identical to TRBD1. V shed 0 bases, J shed 4 bases, and the junction held 4 bases outside the gene matches. The germline V gene has CDR1 SGHNT and CDR2 YYREEE (reference sequence). The CDR3 is made up of 17 amino acids. As DNA, the CDR3 is TGTGCCAGCAGCTTGGAGATGGGACAGGGGTATAATTCACCCCTCCACTTT. Its protein is CASSLEMGQGYNSPLHF.

This clone was observed a single time. The CDR3 here is CASKPGRTNEKLFF. CDR3 sequence (DNA): TGTGCCAGCAAGCCAGGGAGGACTAATGAAAAACTGTTTTTT. The chain recombines TRBV11-2 with TRBJ1-4; D perhaps matches TRBD1 (5 bases). From germline, CDR1 is SGHAT and CDR2 FQNNGV. This CDR3 comprises 14 residues. V lost 7 bases and J lost 2, with 11 bases in between.

The chain joins TRBV5-4 to TRBJ1-2; TRBD1 aligns across 8 bases. The CDR3 loop spans 13 amino acids. CDR1 and CDR2 from the germline V gene are SGHNT and YYREEE (reference sequence). Trimming at V came to 4 bases and at J to 8 bases, leaving 7 bases not matched to a gene. The CDR3 DNA is TGTGCCAGCAGCCCAACGACAGGGGCAGGCTACACCTTC. This translates into CASSPTTGAGYTF.

The V gene is TRBV6-4, the J gene TRBJ2-6; D is perhaps TRBD1 (5 bases). The germline V and J ends were trimmed by 2 bases and 0 bases, with 8 bases remaining between them. Germline CDR1 is MRHNA and CDR2 is SNTAGT. CDR3 length: 16 amino acids. The CDR3 sequence: CASSDLQGSGANVLTF. The CDR3 DNA is TGTGCCAGCAGTGACCTTCAGGGCTCTGGGGCCAACGTCCTGACTTTC.

This clone was seen only once. The chain couples TRBV5-1 to TRBJ1-2, with D perhaps matching TRBD1 (6 bases). From germline, CDR1 is SGHRS and CDR2 YFSETQ. V lost 6 bases and J lost 6, with 18 bases in between. The CDR3 totals 14 residues. CDR3 sequence reads: CASTPRFRGDGYTF. The CDR3 nucleotides read TGCGCCAGCACCCCCCGGTTCAGGGGCGATGGCTACACCTTC.

The V call is TRBV2, the J call TRBJ2-2; tentatively, D is TRBD2 (6 bases). There are 15 residues in the CDR3. The V end lost 3 bases, the J end lost 7 bases, and 15 bases lay between the germline ends. Germline CDR1 SNHLY, CDR2 FYNNEI. In DNA, the CDR3 is TGTGCCAGCAGTGATTGGGGGACTCGGGTCGGGGAGCTGTTTTTT. This codes for CASSDWGTRVGELFF.

V usage is TRBV11-2 and J usage is TRBJ2-4; perhaps TRBD2 as D (5 bases). The germline V gene has CDR1 SGHAT and CDR2 FQNNGV. V lost 5 bases to trimming and J lost 5 bases, with 16 bases between them. The CDR3 loop spans 15 amino acids. The CDR3 protein is CASSVTAGDQNIQYF. The CDR3 DNA is TGTGCCAGCAGCGTGACCGCCGGGGATCAAAACATTCAGTACTTC. Looking up the rest from reference TRBV11-2 and TRBJ2-4 gives the full variable domain: EAGVAQSPRYKIIEKRQSVAFWCNPISGHATLYWYQQILGQGPKLLIQFQNNGVVDDSQLPKDRFSAERLKGVDSTLKIQPAKLEDSAVYLCASSVTAGDQNIQYFGAGTRLSVL.

The chain's CDR3 is CSVGGTEAFF. The DNA of the CDR3 is TGCAGCGTTGGAGGCACTGAAGCTTTCTTT. The chain links TRBV29-1 to TRBJ1-1, with D unresolved. The CDR3 is 10 residues long. V shed 4 bases and J shed 4 bases, with 4 bases lying between them. CDR1 is SQVTM and CDR2 is ANQGSEA in the germline V gene.

The genes are TRBV11-3 and TRBJ2-3; D not resolved. This CDR3 is 12 amino acids long. CDR1 SGHNT and CDR2 YENEEA come from the germline V gene. V lost 3 bases and J 6 bases, leaving 7 bases between the germline ends. CDR3: CASSFSSDTQYF. CDR3 sequence (DNA): TGTGCCAGCAGCTTTTCCTCGGATACGCAGTATTTT.

This clone was seen only once. This chain connects TRBV10-3 to TRBJ1-1; 7 bases agree with TRBD1. Trimming at V came to 10 bases and at J to 9 bases, leaving 14 bases not matched to a gene. Germline CDR1 reads ENHRY; CDR2 reads SYGVKD. This CDR3 spans 13 amino acids. The CDR3 is CATRPGQTIQAFF. CDR3 sequence (DNA): TGTGCCACCCGACCGGGACAGACTATTCAAGCTTTCTTT.

The rearrangement uses TRBV11-3 and TRBJ2-1, with D possibly TRBD1 on 6 matching bases. With 3 bases removed from V and 8 bases from J, the gap between germline ends came to 11 bases. This CDR3 contains 13 residues. Germline V gene sequence: CDR1 SGHNT, CDR2 YENEEA. CDR3 sequence: CASSLGQGDEQFF. DNA for the CDR3: TGTGCCAGCAGCTTGGGACAAGGGGATGAGCAGTTCTTC.

Remarks on this clone: The CDR3 carries no conserved terminal phenylalanine or tryptophan, so it likely arises from a read error. No DNA is shown, since the ends of the CDR3 on it are uncertain; the CDR3 is the one TCRdb lists. The rearrangement links TRBV20-1 to TRBJ1-2. Germline lookup yields CDR1 DFQATT and CDR2 SNEGSKA (reference sequence). The CDR3 numbers 10 amino acids, ends counted. The CDR3 loop reads CSARGLASVL.

J is TRBJ2-1 and V is TRBV4-1, with TRBD2 matching 7 bases. This CDR3 has 15 residues. V dropped 4 bases and J dropped 4; count of bases not matched to a gene: 7. Germline CDR1 MGHRA, CDR2 YSYEKL. CDR3 nucleotides: TGCGCCAGCAGCCCCCACAGCGGGGCTTACAATGAGCAGTTCTTC. Protein sequence: CASSPHSGAYNEQFF.

The chain couples TRBV27 to TRBJ1-2; D not resolved. The CDR3 contains 14 residues. Trimming pared 4 bases from V and 11 bases from J, leaving 20 bases between. Germline V gene sequence: CDR1 MNHEY, CDR2 SMNVEV (reference sequence). CDR3: CASSSKPNRQPYTF. As DNA, the CDR3 is TGTGCCAGCAGTTCCAAACCCAATAGACAACCATACACCTTC.